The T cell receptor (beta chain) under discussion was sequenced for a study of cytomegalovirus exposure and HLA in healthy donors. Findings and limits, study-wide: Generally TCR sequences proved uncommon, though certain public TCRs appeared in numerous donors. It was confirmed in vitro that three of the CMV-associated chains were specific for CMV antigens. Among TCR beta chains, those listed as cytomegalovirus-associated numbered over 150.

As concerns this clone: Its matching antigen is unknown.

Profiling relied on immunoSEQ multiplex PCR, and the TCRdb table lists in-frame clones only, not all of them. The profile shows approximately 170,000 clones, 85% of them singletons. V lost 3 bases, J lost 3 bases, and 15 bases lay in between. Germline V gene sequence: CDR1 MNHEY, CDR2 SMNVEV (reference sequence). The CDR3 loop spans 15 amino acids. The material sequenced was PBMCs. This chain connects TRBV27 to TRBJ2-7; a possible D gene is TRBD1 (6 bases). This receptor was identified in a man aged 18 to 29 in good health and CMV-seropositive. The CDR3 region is CASSLKGERFYEQYF. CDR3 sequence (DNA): TGTGCCAGCAGTTTGAAGGGGGAGAGGTTCTACGAGCAGTACTTC.